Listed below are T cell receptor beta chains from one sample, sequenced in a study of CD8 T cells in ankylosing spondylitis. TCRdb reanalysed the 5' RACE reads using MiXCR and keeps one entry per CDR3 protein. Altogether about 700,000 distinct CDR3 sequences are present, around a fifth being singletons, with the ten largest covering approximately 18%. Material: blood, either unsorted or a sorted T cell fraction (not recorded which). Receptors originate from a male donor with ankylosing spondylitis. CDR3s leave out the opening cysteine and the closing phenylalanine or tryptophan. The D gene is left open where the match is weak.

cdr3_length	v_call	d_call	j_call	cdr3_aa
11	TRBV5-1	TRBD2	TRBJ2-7	ASSTGLAGEQY
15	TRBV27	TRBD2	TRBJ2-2	ASSPRGVAGGPGELF
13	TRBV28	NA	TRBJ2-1	ASSEALRPYNEQF
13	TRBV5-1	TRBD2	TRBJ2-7	ASSLGPGLADEQY
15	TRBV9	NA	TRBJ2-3	ASSARGGRGGTDTQY
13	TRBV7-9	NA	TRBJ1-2	ASSLDGRSNYGYT
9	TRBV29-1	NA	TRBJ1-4	SVDEQGKLF
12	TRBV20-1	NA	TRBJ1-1	SVTAGLMNTEAF
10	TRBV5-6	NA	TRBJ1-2	ASSLFGNGYT
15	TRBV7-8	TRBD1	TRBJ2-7	ASSLGASGTGFYEQY
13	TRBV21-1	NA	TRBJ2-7	ASSKGEREFNEQY